This record concerns one T cell receptor (beta chain) sequence. The data derive from a study of technical replicates of blood from several donors. The data were produced by immunoSEQ multiplex PCR, yet TCRdb's version contains in-frame clones alone and is incomplete. Altogether nearly 70,000 clones are present, 90% to 95% being singletons, with the ten largest covering roughly 4.3%. Germline V gene sequence: CDR1 GTSNPN, CDR2 SVGIG (reference sequence). Trimming shortened V by 4 bases and J by 5 bases, and 14 bases separated the two germline ends. CDR3 length: 13 residues. The material sequenced was PBMCs. The rearrangement uses TRBV30 and TRBJ2-5; no reliable D call. The source of this sequence is a human donor in good health. Some clones in this sample may be carry-over from other donors' samples. DNA for the CDR3: TGTGCCTGGAACGAGCCGGGTCTGGAGACCCAGTACTTC. This encodes CAWNEPGLETQYF.